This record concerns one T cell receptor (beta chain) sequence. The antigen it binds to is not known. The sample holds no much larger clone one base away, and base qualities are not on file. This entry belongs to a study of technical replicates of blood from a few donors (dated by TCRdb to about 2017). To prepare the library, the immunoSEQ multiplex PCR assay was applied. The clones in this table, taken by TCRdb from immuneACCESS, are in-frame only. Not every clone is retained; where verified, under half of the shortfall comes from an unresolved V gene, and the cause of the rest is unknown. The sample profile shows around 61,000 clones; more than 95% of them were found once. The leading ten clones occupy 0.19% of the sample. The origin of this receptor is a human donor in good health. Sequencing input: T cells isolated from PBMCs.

The CDR3 here reads CASSRAGGNTGELFF. The bases read TGTGCCAGCAGCCGCGCCGGGGGGAACACCGGGGAGCTGTTTTTT. This chain joins TRBV7-3 to TRBJ2-2; TRBD2 is perhaps the D gene, given 6 matching bases. Its CDR3 holds 15 amino acids, cysteine through phenylalanine. Left in the record is the CDR3 DNA by itself, 45 bases read in frame from the first base. V gives up 5 bases and J gives up 1 base, and the segment between their germline ends measures 11 bases. Taken from the germline V gene, the CDR1 and CDR2 loops are SGHTA and FQGTGA.